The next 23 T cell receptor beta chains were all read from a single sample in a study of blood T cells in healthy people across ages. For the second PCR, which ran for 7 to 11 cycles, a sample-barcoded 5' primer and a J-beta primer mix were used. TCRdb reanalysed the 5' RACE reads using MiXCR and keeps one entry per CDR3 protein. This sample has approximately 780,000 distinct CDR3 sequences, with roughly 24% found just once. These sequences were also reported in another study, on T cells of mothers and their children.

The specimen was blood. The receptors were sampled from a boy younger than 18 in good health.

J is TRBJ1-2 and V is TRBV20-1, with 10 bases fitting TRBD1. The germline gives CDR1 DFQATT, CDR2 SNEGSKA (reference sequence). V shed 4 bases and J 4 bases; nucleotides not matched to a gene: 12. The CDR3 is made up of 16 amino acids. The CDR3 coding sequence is TGCAGTGCTAAGCCGGGACAGGGGACTGTCAGCTATGGCTACACCTTC. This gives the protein CSAKPGQGTVSYGYTF.

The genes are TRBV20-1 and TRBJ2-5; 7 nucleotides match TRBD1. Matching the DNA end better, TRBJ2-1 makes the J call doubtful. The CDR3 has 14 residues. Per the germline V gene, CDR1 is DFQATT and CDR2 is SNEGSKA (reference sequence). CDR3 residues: CSASPGQSYNEQFF. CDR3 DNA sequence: TGCAGTGCTAGCCCGGGACAGAGTTACAATGAGCAGTTCTTC.

CDR3 residues: CASSYEGTVTLEQYF. CDR3 nucleotide sequence: TGTGCCAGCAGTTACGAGGGGACAGTTACCCTCGAGCAGTACTTC. The genes are TRBV6-6 and TRBJ2-7, with 7 positions matching TRBD1. Trimming cost V 2 bases and J 6 bases; bases outside gene matches: 10. CDR1 and CDR2 (germline): MNHNY, SVGAGI (reference sequence). There are 15 residues in the CDR3.

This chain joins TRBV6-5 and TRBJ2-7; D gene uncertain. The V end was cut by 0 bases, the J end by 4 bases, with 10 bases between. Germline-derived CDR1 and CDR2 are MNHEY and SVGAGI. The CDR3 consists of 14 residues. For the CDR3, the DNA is TGTGCCAGCAGTTACTCCGTTTCACCTTACGAGCAGTACTTC. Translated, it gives CASSYSVSPYEQYF.

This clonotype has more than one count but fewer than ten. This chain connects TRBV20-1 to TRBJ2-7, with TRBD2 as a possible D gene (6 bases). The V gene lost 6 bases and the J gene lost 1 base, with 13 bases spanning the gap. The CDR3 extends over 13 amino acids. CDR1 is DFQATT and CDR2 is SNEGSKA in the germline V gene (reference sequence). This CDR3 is CSANPGGSYEQYF. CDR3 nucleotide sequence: TGCAGTGCAAACCCTGGGGGGTCCTACGAGCAGTACTTC.

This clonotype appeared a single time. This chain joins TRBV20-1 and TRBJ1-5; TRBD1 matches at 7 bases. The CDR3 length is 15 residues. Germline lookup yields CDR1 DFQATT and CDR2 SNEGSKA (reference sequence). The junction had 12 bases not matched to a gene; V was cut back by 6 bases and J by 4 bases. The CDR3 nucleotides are TGCAGTGCCACAGTTATCGACAGGGTAAATCAGCCCCAGCATTTT. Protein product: CSATVIDRVNQPQHF.

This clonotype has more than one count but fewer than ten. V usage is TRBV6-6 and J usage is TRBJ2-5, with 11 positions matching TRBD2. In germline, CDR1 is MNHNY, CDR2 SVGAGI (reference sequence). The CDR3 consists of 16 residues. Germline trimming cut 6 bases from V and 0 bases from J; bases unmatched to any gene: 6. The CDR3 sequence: CASSTPGLADQETQYF. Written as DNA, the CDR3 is TGTGCCAGCAGCACCCCGGGACTAGCGGACCAAGAGACCCAGTACTTC.

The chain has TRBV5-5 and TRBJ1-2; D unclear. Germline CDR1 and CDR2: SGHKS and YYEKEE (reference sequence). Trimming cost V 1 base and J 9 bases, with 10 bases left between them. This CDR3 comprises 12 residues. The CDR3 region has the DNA TGTGCCAGCAGCTTGTGGGAACAGAGCTACACCTTC. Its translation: CASSLWEQSYTF.

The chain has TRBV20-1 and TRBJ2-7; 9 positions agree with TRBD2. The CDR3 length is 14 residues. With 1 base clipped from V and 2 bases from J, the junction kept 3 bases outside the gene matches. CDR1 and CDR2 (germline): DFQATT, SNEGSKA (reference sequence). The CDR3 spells CSARGSGRPYEQYF. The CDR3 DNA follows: TGCAGTGCTAGAGGTAGCGGGAGACCCTACGAGCAGTACTTC.

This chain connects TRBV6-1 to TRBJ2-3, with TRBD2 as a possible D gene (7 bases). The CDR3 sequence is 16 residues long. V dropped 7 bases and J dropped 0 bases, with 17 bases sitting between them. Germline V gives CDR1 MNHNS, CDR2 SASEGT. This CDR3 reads CASTHARGGSTDTQYF. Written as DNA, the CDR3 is TGTGCCAGCACCCACGCTAGGGGGGGGAGCACAGATACGCAGTATTTT.

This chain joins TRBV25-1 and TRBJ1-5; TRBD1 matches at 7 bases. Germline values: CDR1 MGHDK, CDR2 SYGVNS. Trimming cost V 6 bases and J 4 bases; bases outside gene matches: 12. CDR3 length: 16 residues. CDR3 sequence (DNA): TGTGCCAGCAGCGACCTAGGGGAGGGGGCGAATCAGCCCCAGCATTTT. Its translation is CASSDLGEGANQPQHF.

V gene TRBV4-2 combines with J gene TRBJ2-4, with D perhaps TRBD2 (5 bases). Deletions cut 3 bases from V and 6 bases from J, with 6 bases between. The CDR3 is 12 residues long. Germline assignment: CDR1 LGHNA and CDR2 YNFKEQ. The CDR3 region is CASSQEANIQYF. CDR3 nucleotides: TGTGCCAGCAGCCAGGAGGCAAACATTCAGTACTTC.

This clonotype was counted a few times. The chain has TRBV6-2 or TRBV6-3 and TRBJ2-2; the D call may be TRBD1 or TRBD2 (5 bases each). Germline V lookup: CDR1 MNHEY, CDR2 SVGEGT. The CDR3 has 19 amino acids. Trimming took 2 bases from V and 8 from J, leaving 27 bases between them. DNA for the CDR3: TGTGCCAGCAGTTACGATCGGAACTGGGACGTAACGGTGGCGGGGGAGCTGTTTTTT. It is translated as CASSYDRNWDVTVAGELFF.

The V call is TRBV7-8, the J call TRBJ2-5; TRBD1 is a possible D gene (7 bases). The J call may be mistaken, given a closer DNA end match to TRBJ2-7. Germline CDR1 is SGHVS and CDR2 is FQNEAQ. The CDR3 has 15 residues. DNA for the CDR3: TGTGCCAGCAGCTTAGCGCGGGACAGAGCCTACGAGCAGTACTTC. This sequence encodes CASSLARDRAYEQYF.

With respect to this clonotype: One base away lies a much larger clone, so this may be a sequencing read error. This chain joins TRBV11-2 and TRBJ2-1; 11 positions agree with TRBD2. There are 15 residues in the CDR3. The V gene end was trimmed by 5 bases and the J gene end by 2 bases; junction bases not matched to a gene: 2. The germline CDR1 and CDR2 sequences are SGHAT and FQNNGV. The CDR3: CASSVSGGAYNEQFF. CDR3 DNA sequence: TGTGCCAGCAGCGTTAGCGGGGGGGCCTACAATGAGCAGTTCTTC. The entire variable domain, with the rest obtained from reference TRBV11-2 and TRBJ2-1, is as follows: EAGVAQSPRYKIIEKRQSVAFWCNPISGHATLYWYQQILGQGPKLLIQFQNNGVVDDSQLPKDRFSAERLKGVDSTLKIQPAKLEDSAVYLCASSVSGGAYNEQFFGPGTRLTVL.

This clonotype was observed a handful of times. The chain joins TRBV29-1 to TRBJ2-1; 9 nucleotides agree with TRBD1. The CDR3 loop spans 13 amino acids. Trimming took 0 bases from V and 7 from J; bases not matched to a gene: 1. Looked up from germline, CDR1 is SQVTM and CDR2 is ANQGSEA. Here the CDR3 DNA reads TGCAGCGTTGAAGAGGGACAGGGAAATGAGCAGTTCTTC. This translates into CSVEEGQGNEQFF.

The CDR3 region has the DNA TGTGCCAGCGCTGTCTCTGGGGCCAACGTCCTGACTTTC. This codes for CASAVSGANVLTF. The chain recombines TRBV5-6 with TRBJ2-6; D gene uncertain. The CDR3 contains 13 residues. With 7 bases removed from V and 0 bases from J, the gap between germline ends came to 5 bases. Germline CDR1 reads SGHDT; CDR2 reads YYEEEE.

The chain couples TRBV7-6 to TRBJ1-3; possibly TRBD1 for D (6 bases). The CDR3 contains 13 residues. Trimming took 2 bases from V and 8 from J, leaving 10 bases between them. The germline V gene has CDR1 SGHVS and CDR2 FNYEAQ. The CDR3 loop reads CASSLTGSDTIYF. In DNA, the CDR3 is TGTGCCAGCAGCTTAACAGGGAGTGACACCATATATTTT.

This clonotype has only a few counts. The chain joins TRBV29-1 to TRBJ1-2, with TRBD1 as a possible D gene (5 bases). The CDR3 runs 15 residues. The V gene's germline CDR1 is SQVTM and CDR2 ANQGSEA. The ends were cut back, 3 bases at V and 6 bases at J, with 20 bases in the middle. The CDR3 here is CSVEGLGPQVDGYTF. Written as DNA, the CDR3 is TGCAGCGTTGAGGGGCTCGGACCCCAGGTAGATGGCTACACCTTC.

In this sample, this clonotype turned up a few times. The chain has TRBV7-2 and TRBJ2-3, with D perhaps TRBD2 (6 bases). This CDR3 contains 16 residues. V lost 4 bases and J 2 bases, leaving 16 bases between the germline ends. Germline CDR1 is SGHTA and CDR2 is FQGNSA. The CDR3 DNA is TGTGCCAGCAGCTCGAAAGTGGACTACAACACAGATACGCAGTATTTT. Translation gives CASSSKVDYNTDTQYF.

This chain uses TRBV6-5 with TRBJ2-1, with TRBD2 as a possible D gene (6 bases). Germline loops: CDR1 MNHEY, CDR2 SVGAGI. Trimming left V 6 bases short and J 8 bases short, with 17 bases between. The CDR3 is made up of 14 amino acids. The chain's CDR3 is CASSPVTSEYEQFF. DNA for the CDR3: TGTGCCAGCAGCCCAGTGACTAGTGAGTATGAGCAGTTCTTC.

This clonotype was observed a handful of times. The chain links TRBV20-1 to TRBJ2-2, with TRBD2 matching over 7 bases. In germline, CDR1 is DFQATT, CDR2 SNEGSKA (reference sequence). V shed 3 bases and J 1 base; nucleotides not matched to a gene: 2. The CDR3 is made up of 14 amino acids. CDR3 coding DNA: TGCAGTGCTAGCGGGGGGTTGAACACCGGGGAGCTGTTTTTT. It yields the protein CSASGGLNTGELFF.

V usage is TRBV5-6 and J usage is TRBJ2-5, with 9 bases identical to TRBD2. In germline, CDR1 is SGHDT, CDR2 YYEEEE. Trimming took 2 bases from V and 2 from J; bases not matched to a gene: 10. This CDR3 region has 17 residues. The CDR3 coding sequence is TGTGCCAGCAGCTTTAGGGCGGGGGGGCTCGCTCAAGAGACCCAGTACTTC. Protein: CASSFRAGGLAQETQYF.